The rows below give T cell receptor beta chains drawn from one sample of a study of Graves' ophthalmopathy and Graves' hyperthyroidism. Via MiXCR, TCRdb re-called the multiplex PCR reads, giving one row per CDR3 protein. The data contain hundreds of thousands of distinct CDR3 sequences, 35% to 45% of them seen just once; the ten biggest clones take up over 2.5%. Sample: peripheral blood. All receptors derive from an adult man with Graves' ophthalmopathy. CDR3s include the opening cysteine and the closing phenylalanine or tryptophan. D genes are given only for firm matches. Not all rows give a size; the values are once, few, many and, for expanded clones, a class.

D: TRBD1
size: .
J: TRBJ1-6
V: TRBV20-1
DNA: TGCAGTGCTAGTGCTCGGACAGGAGGAAATTCACCCCTCCACTTT
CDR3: CSASARTGGNSPLHF

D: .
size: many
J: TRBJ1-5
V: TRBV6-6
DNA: TGTGCCAGCAGTTACGGAGGGTTAAGCGGCAATCAGCCCCAGCATTTT
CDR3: CASSYGGLSGNQPQHF

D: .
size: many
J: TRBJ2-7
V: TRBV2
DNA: TGTGCCAGCGAGGACTGGTACTACGAGCAGTACTTC
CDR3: CASEDWYYEQYF

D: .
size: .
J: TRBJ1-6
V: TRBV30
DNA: TGTGCCTGGAGTGGACTTCGCTATAATTCACCCCTCCACTTT
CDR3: CAWSGLRYNSPLHF

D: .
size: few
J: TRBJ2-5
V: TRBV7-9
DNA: TGTGCCAGCAGCTTAGAGTGGGGGGCAGGAGAGACCCAGTACTTC
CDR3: CASSLEWGAGETQYF

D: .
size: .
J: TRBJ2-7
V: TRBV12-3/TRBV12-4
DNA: TGTGCCAGCAGGTCGACTGACTCCTACGAGCAGTACTTC
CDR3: CASRSTDSYEQYF

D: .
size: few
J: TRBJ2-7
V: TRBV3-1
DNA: TGTGCCAGCAGCCAAGACGGTCTAGGCCGCTACGAGCAGTACTTC
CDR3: CASSQDGLGRYEQYF

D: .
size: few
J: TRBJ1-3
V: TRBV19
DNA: TGTGCCAGTAGTATCATGCTCACGGGAAACACCATATATTTT
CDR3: CASSIMLTGNTIYF

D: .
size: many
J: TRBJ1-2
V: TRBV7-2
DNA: TGTGCAGCCGGCGGGGGGGCCTATGGCTACACCTTC
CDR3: CAAGGGAYGYTF

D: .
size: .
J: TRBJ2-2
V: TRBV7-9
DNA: TGTGCCAGCAGCCCTATAGGACCCGCGGCTGGGGTGCTGTTTTTT
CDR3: CASSPIGPAAGVLFF

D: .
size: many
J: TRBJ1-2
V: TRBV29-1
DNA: TGCAGCGTCGAGCTACTGACAGGTGACTATGGCTACACCTTC
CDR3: CSVELLTGDYGYTF

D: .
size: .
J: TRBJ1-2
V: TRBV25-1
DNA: TGTGCCAGCAGTGCTAGGGACCCTTTGGACGGCTACACCTTC
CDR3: CASSARDPLDGYTF

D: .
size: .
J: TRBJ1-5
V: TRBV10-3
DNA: TGTGCCAGCAGACCACAGGGTTCTGGCAATCAGCCCCAGCATTTT
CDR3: CASRPQGSGNQPQHF

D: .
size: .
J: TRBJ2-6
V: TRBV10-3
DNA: TGTGCCATCAGTGGCAGCGACTCAATCTCTGGGGCCAACGTCCTGACTTTC
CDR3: CAISGSDSISGANVLTF

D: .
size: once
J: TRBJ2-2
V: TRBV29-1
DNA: TGCAGCGTGCGACAGGATTCGAACACCGGGGAGCTGTTTTTT
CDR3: CSVRQDSNTGELFF

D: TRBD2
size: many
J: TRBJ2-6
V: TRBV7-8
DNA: TGTGCCAGCAGCCCAGGACTAGCGGGAGCTCAGGGTGGGGCCAACGTCCTGACTTTC
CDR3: CASSPGLAGAQGGANVLTF

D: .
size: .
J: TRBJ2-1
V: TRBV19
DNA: TGTGCCAGTAGCCAGCATGCACCTTCCTACAATGAGCAGTTCTTC
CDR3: CASSQHAPSYNEQFF

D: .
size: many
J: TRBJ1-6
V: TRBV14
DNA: TGTGCCAGCAGCCACAATTCACCCCTCCACTTT
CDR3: CASSHNSPLHF

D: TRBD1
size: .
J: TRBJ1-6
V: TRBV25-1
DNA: TGTGCCAGCAACCCGGAGGGGGCGTATTCACCCCTCCACTTT
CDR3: CASNPEGAYSPLHF

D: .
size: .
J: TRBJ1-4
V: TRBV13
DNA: TGTGCCAGCAGGATTAGGGGCCGGGGAGTTGAAAAACTGTTTTTT
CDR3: CASRIRGRGVEKLFF

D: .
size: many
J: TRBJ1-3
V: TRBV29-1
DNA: TGCAGCGTTGAAACCAGATGGGGGACGAGTGGAAACACCATATATTTT
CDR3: CSVETRWGTSGNTIYF

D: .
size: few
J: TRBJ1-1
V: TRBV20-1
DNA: TGCAGTGCCAGCGGGGGGGGCGGGAACACTGAAGCTTTCTTT
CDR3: CSASGGGGNTEAFF

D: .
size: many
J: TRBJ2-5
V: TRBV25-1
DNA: TGTGCCAGCAGTGCACAGGGTCCGACCCAGTACTTC
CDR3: CASSAQGPTQYF

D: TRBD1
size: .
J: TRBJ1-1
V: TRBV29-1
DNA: TGCAGCGTGGAGGGACTAGCAACTGGGGACAGGGTTTTGAACACTGAAGCTTTCTTT
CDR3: CSVEGLATGDRVLNTEAFF

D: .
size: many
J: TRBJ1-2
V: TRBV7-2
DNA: TGTGCCAGCAGCTTAGATGCAGGGTCGGACGGCTACACCTTC
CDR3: CASSLDAGSDGYTF

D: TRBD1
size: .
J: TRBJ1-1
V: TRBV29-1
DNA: TGCAGCAGTTTACGACAGGGCGGGAACACTGAAGCTTTCTTT
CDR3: CSSLRQGGNTEAFF

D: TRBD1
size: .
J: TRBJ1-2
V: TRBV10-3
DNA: TGTGCCATCAGTGAGCGAGGGACAGGGGTCGCCTTC
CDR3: CAISERGTGVAF

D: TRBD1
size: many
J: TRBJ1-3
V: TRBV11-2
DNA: TGTGCCAGCAACCAGGGGGGAGCAAACACCATATATTTT
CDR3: CASNQGGANTIYF

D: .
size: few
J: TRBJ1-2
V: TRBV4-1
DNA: TGCGCCAGCAGCCAAGGTCCGGGATTTAACTATGGCTACACCTTC
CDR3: CASSQGPGFNYGYTF

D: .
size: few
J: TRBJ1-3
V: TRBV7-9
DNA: TGTGCCAGCAGCCAAGATCCCAGAAGTGGAAACACCATATATTTT
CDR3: CASSQDPRSGNTIYF

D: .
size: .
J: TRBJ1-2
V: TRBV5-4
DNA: TGTGCCACCCTAGACAGGCGAGCTAACTATGGCTACACCTTC
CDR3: CATLDRRANYGYTF

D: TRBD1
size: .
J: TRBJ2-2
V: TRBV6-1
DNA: TGTGCCAGCAGTTACACCGGAGGACAGGGCTTCGGGGAGCTGTTTTTT
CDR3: CASSYTGGQGFGELFF

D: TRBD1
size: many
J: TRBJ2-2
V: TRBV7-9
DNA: TGTGCCAGCAGCAAGGACAGGGGCACCGGGGAGCTGTTTTTT
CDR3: CASSKDRGTGELFF

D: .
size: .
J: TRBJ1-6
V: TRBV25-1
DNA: TGTGCCAGCAGCCCAGTCGGTAATTCACCCCTCCACTTT
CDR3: CASSPVGNSPLHF

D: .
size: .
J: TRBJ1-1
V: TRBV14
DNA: TGTGCCAGCAGTCGAGTTGGACTAGGGGGGACTGAAGCTTTCTTT
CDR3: CASSRVGLGGTEAFF

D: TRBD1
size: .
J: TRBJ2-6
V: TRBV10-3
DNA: TGTGCCATCAGTGAAGGGACAGGGGAGGGGGCCAACGTCCTGACTTTC
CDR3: CAISEGTGEGANVLTF

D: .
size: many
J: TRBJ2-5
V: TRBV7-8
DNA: TGTGCCAGCAGCTCTCGGGGGGCAGGGGGCAAACAAGAGACCCAGTACTTC
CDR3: CASSSRGAGGKQETQYF

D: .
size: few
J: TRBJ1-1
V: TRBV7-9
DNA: TGCGCCAGCAGCCAAAGGACTCACATGAACACTGAAGCTTTCTTT
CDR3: CASSQRTHMNTEAFF

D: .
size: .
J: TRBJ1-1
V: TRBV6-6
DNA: TGTGCCAGCAGTCTGGGACACCCTGAAGCTTTCTTT
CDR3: CASSLGHPEAFF

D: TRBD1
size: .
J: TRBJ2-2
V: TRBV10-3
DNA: TGTGCCATCAGTGTCGTCCAGGGGGACACCGGGGAGCTGTTTTTT
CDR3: CAISVVQGDTGELFF